These 29 T cell receptor beta chains originate from one sample sequenced in a study of OX40 agonist ivuxolimab in advanced cancers. Method: immunoSEQ multiplex PCR; TCRdb's copy keeps in-frame clones and lacks some. The repertoire consists of over 80,000 clones, with approximately 82% occurring once and the leading ten covering 0.85%. The sequencing used CD4+ or CD8+ T cells sorted from blood, collected in a trial of the OX40 agonist ivuxolimab. These receptors came from an adult with an advanced solid tumor such as melanoma, head and neck, liver or kidney cancer.

In its sample, this clone was seen a few times. The rearrangement uses TRBV11-2 and TRBJ2-7; the match to TRBD1 covers 8 bases. The CDR3 extends over 16 amino acids. The ends lost 4 bases at V and 2 bases at J; junction bases unmatched: 10. CDR1 and CDR2 from the germline V gene are SGHAT and FQNNGV. The CDR3: CASSSRTGGPPYEQYF. The DNA for the CDR3 is TGTGCCAGCAGCTCCCGCACAGGGGGTCCCCCCTACGAGCAGTACTTC.

The gene calls are TRBV19 and TRBJ2-1, with a tentative D call TRBD2 (5 bases). In germline, CDR1 is LNHDA, CDR2 SQIVND (reference sequence). Trimming stripped 4 bases from V and 10 bases from J, with 11 bases between. This CDR3 is built from 12 residues. The CDR3 DNA reads as TGTGCCAGTAGTAATAGTCGCGGGGAGCAGTTCTTC. Protein sequence: CASSNSRGEQFF.

The chain combines TRBV19 with TRBJ2-2; no clear D. From germline, CDR1 is LNHDA and CDR2 SQIVND (reference sequence). The V end was cut by 3 bases, the J end by 5 bases, with 13 bases between. CDR3 length equals 15 residues. The CDR3 DNA reads TGTGCCAGTAGTATTAGACCCGTGGGGACCGGGGAGCTGTTTTTT. It specifies CASSIRPVGTGELFF.

The chain is built from TRBV29-1 and TRBJ1-1; D is undetermined. The CDR3 sequence is 12 residues long. V lost 4 bases, J lost 0 bases, and 6 bases lay in between. The germline V gene encodes CDR1 SQVTM and CDR2 ANQGSEA. This CDR3 is CSVGQVNTEAFF. The CDR3 DNA reads TGCAGCGTTGGGCAGGTGAACACTGAAGCTTTCTTT.

The J gene is TRBJ2-5, the V gene TRBV18; tentatively, D is TRBD1 (6 bases). The CDR3 loop spans 16 amino acids. Trimming took 5 bases from V and 7 from J, leaving 23 bases between them. Germline V CDR1 and CDR2: KGHSH, LQKENI. The DNA for the CDR3 is TGTGCCAGCTCAGGGTCGGGAACAGGGCCGACGGGGACCCAGTACTTC. This translates into CASSGSGTGPTGTQYF.

The rearrangement links TRBV19 to TRBJ2-7, with 7 bases that match TRBD1. CDR1 and CDR2 from the germline V gene are LNHDA and SQIVND (reference sequence). V lost 5 bases and J lost 2; bases outside the gene matches: 9. CDR3 length: 15 residues. The CDR3 bases are TGTGCCAGTAGTTCCTACGACAGGGAGCCCTACGAGCAGTACTTC. Amino acid sequence: CASSSYDREPYEQYF.

The CDR3 DNA reads TGTGCCAGCAGTTACGCGTTAAGGGGGCGCGGCTATGGCTACACCTTC. Protein: CASSYALRGRGYGYTF. The V gene is TRBV6-5, the J gene TRBJ1-2; 7 nucleotides line up with TRBD1. The length of the CDR3 is 16 residues. Germline CDR1 is MNHEY and CDR2 is SVGAGI. Trimming removed 2 bases from V and 4 bases from J; junction bases left unmatched: 10.

This chain connects TRBV7-9 to TRBJ2-5; D gene unclear. The germline V gene encodes CDR1 SEHNR and CDR2 FQNEAQ (reference sequence). The CDR3 consists of 15 residues. V was pared by 6 bases and J by 1 base, with 15 bases between. Written as DNA, the CDR3 is TGTGCCAGCAGTCCCAACCTTTCCGGCCAAGAGACCCAGTACTTC. Amino acids: CASSPNLSGQETQYF.

The chain is built from TRBV7-2 and TRBJ2-2, with D perhaps TRBD2 (5 bases). Germline V gives CDR1 SGHTA, CDR2 FQGNSA. This CDR3 comprises 13 residues. The V gene lost 8 bases and the J gene lost 0 bases, with 7 bases spanning the gap. Here the CDR3 reads CASRGSNTGELFF. The CDR3 DNA reads TGTGCCAGCCGGGGTTCGAACACCGGGGAGCTGTTTTTT.

The rearrangement joins TRBV4-3 to TRBJ2-3; 8 nucleotides match TRBD1. With 5 bases clipped from V and 6 bases from J, the junction kept 4 bases outside the gene matches. This CDR3 spans 13 amino acids. Germline CDR1 and CDR2: LGHNA and YSLEER. The CDR3 protein is CASSGRQGDTQYF. The CDR3 coding sequence is TGCGCCAGCAGCGGAAGACAGGGGGATACGCAGTATTTT.

V gene TRBV19 combines with J gene TRBJ2-7, with 8 positions matching TRBD1. The CDR3 runs to 15 residues. Trimming took 3 bases from V and 2 from J; bases not matched to a gene: 6. Germline-derived CDR1 and CDR2 are LNHDA and SQIVND (reference sequence). The DNA for the CDR3 is TGTGCCAGTAGTATGGGTGGGACAGGAACCTACGAGCAGTACTTC. It translates to CASSMGGTGTYEQYF.

V gene TRBV2 combines with J gene TRBJ1-5; TRBD1 aligns across 9 bases. This CDR3 is built from 16 residues. The trim removed 6 bases at V and 1 base at J, leaving 7 bases unmatched. Looked up from germline, CDR1 is SNHLY and CDR2 is FYNNEI. The CDR3 nucleotides are TGTGCCAGCAGAGCTCACAGGGGGCAGAGCAATCAGCCCCAGCATTTT. Protein product: CASRAHRGQSNQPQHF.

The chain combines TRBV2 with TRBJ1-1; D is unclear. V was trimmed by 8 bases and J by 4 bases, leaving 23 bases between them. Per the germline V gene, CDR1 is SNHLY and CDR2 is FYNNEI. This CDR3 has 16 amino acids. CDR3 region: CASVNIGRALATEAFF. The CDR3 bases are TGTGCCAGCGTGAATATCGGACGGGCCCTAGCCACTGAAGCTTTCTTT.

The chain has TRBV6-6 and TRBJ1-6; no firm D call. With 6 bases removed from V and 8 bases from J, the gap between germline ends came to 8 bases. Germline V gives CDR1 MNHNY, CDR2 SVGAGI (reference sequence). The CDR3 loop spans 12 amino acids. The CDR3 sequence: CASRGMDSPLHF. CDR3 bases: TGTGCCAGCAGAGGGATGGATTCACCCCTCCACTTT.

The CDR3 reads CASSRDISGDQPQHF. As DNA, the CDR3 is TGCGCCAGCAGCCGGGACATCTCGGGCGATCAGCCCCAGCATTTT. The chain recombines TRBV4-3 with TRBJ1-5; D is perhaps TRBD1 (6 bases). Germline lookup yields CDR1 LGHNA and CDR2 YSLEER. Trimming took 4 bases from V and 5 from J, leaving 15 bases between them. The CDR3 extends over 15 amino acids.

This chain joins TRBV7-2 and TRBJ2-7, with D unclear. V gave up 1 base and J gave up 3 bases, with 7 bases separating them. CDR1 and CDR2 from the germline V gene are SGHTA and FQGNSA. This CDR3 is built from 13 residues. The CDR3 protein is CASSLDPDYEQYF. The CDR3 DNA is TGTGCCAGCAGCTTAGATCCTGACTACGAGCAGTACTTC.

This chain joins TRBV6-6 and TRBJ1-2, with 8 nucleotides matching TRBD1. This CDR3 is built from 15 residues. V dropped 5 bases and J dropped 2; count of bases not matched to a gene: 7. Looked up from germline, CDR1 is MNHNY and CDR2 is SVGAGI (reference sequence). The DNA of the CDR3 is TGTGCCAGCAGTCCCGGGACAGGCGTAAACTATGGCTACACCTTC. Amino acids: CASSPGTGVNYGYTF.

This chain connects TRBV5-1 to TRBJ2-7; 9 bases line up with TRBD1. The CDR3 is made up of 17 amino acids. Germline values: CDR1 SGHRS, CDR2 YFSETQ. Trimming took 3 bases from V and 2 from J; bases not matched to a gene: 12. The CDR3 is CASSWQAPGQGTYEQYF. The CDR3 region has the DNA TGCGCCAGCAGCTGGCAAGCTCCGGGACAGGGTACCTACGAGCAGTACTTC.

The CDR3 reads CASSPPAQGRSTDTQYF. The CDR3 DNA follows: TGTGCCAGCTCACCACCAGCCCAGGGGAGGAGCACAGATACGCAGTATTTT. The V gene is TRBV18, the J gene TRBJ2-3; TRBD1 or TRBD2 may be the D gene (6 bases each). Trimming took 0 bases from V and 0 from J, leaving 13 bases between them. The V gene's germline CDR1 is KGHSH and CDR2 LQKENI. The length of the CDR3 is 17 residues. Looking up the rest from reference TRBV18 and TRBJ2-3 gives the full variable domain: NAGVMQNPRHLVRRRGQEARLRCSPMKGHSHVYWYRQLPEEGLKFMVYLQKENIIDESGMPKERFSAEFPKEGPSILRIQQVVRGDSAAYFCASSPPAQGRSTDTQYFGPGTRLTVL.

In its sample, this clone was seen once. The chain joins TRBV5-1 to TRBJ1-1; D uncertain. This CDR3 is 13 amino acids long. The V and J ends lost 0 bases and 11 bases respectively, with 14 bases between them. Germline V lookup: CDR1 SGHRS, CDR2 YFSETQ. This chain's CDR3 is CASSLGGVPRAFF. The CDR3 nucleotides read TGCGCCAGCAGCTTGGGTGGGGTCCCCCGGGCTTTCTTT.

The chain has TRBV7-2 and TRBJ2-2; D is possibly TRBD1 or TRBD2 (5 bases each). The CDR3 runs 14 residues. CDR1 and CDR2 from the germline V gene are SGHTA and FQGNSA. V was clipped by 5 bases and J by 11 bases, with 18 bases between them. The CDR3 DNA sequence: TGTGCCAGCAGCCCGGGACCCACTGAGCGCGAGCTGTTTTTT. Its translation: CASSPGPTERELFF.

This chain links TRBV10-3 with TRBJ2-1; 11 bases match TRBD2. Germline V gene data show CDR1 as ENHRY and CDR2 as SYGVKD. The CDR3 has 13 residues. Unmatched junction bases numbered 1, after V lost 8 bases and J lost 4 bases. CDR3 in amino acids: CAIASGGYNEQFF. The DNA of the CDR3 is TGTGCCATCGCTAGCGGGGGGTACAATGAGCAGTTCTTC.

The chain joins TRBV6-1 to TRBJ1-6; D remains unclear. V was pared by 5 bases and J by 9 bases, with 11 bases between. CDR3 size: 13 residues. The germline CDR1 and CDR2 sequences are MNHNS and SASEGT. Here the CDR3 reads CASSTDESSPLHF. DNA for the CDR3: TGTGCCAGCAGTACCGACGAGAGTTCACCCCTCCACTTT.

V gene TRBV5-8 combines with J gene TRBJ1-3; a possible D gene is TRBD1 (6 bases). The germline CDR1 and CDR2 sequences are SGHTS and YDEGEE. CDR3 length: 15 amino acids. V was clipped by 2 bases and J by 0 bases, with 9 bases between them. The CDR3 spells CASSLTGTSGNTIYF. CDR3 nucleotides: TGTGCCAGCAGCTTAACAGGGACCTCTGGAAACACCATATATTTT.

The chain combines TRBV6-5 with TRBJ1-2, with unresolved D. Germline assignment: CDR1 MNHEY and CDR2 SVGAGI. Trimming cost V 5 bases and J 4 bases, with 11 bases left between them. The CDR3 covers 13 residues. CDR3 region: CASSPSAGYGYTF. The CDR3 coding sequence is TGTGCCAGCAGTCCCTCCGCGGGCTATGGCTACACCTTC.

The chain is built from TRBV6-5 and TRBJ1-4, with 7 bases lining up with TRBD1. The CDR3 is 14 amino acids. V gave up 5 bases and J gave up 6 bases; unmatched junction bases: 6. The V gene's germline CDR1 is MNHEY and CDR2 SVGAGI. The CDR3 protein is CASSRQGGHEKLFF. CDR3 DNA sequence: TGTGCCAGCAGTCGACAGGGAGGTCATGAAAAACTGTTTTTT.

The chain joins TRBV7-2 to TRBJ2-1; tentative D call: TRBD2 (5 bases). The CDR3 loop spans 13 amino acids. The germline V and J ends were trimmed by 5 bases and 4 bases, with 9 bases remaining between them. CDR1 SGHTA and CDR2 FQGNSA come from the germline V gene. CDR3 region: CASSQQRYNEQFF. The CDR3 DNA sequence: TGTGCCAGCAGCCAACAGCGGTACAATGAGCAGTTCTTC.

The J gene is TRBJ1-4, the V gene TRBV4-3; possible D gene TRBD1, 5 bases. In germline, CDR1 is LGHNA, CDR2 YSLEER. Trimming left V 3 bases short and J 3 bases short, with 17 bases between. The CDR3 length is 17 residues. The CDR3 spells CASSHEYRQFPNEKLFF. The CDR3 DNA reads as TGCGCCAGCAGCCACGAGTATAGACAGTTTCCTAATGAAAAACTGTTTTTT.

The chain links TRBV6-6 to TRBJ1-5, with 7 bases that match TRBD1. The CDR3 totals 15 residues. CDR1 MNHNY and CDR2 SVGAGI come from the germline V gene (reference sequence). V lost 5 bases and J lost 5; bases outside the gene matches: 9. Here the CDR3 reads CASSLTGARDQPQHF. The CDR3 DNA reads as TGTGCCAGCAGTCTCACAGGGGCGCGGGATCAGCCCCAGCATTTT.